The 14 T cell receptor beta chains below come from one sample, sequenced in a study of cytomegalovirus exposure and HLA in healthy donors. PCR employed 60 Vbeta and 13 Jbeta primers. Sequenced by immunoSEQ multiplex PCR; TCRdb stores in-frame clones only, minus some. The table includes about 180,000 clones, over 80% detected once. The specimen was PBMCs. The receptor set was obtained from a boy aged 2 to 10 in good health and CMV-seronegative.

Written as DNA, the CDR3 is TGTGCCAGCAGCTTGGGGCAGGGGGCCGTTTATATGAACACTGAAGCTTTCTTT. Protein product: CASSLGQGAVYMNTEAFF. The chain joins TRBV5-6 to TRBJ1-1; 8 bases align to TRBD1. CDR1 is SGHDT and CDR2 is YYEEEE in the germline V gene. The CDR3 spans 18 residues. The J segment lost 0 bases and the V segment lost 0 bases, leaving 10 bases of the junction unmatched.

The chain couples TRBV6-5 to TRBJ2-5, with 8 bases identical to TRBD1. The V gene end was trimmed by 7 bases and the J gene end by 2 bases; junction bases not matched to a gene: 3. The germline V gene has CDR1 MNHEY and CDR2 SVGAGI. CDR3 length: 13 amino acids. The CDR3 bases are TGTGCCAGCACGGACAGGGTACAAGAGACCCAGTACTTC. The encoded protein is CASTDRVQETQYF.

V gene TRBV7-9 combines with J gene TRBJ2-5; possible D gene TRBD1, 5 bases. Between the trimmed V and J ends, which lost 5 bases and 0 bases, there was a span of 10 bases. Germline V gene lookup returns CDR1 SEHNR and CDR2 FQNEAQ (reference sequence). CDR3 length: 14 amino acids. This CDR3 is CASSEDKNQETQYF. The CDR3 DNA is TGTGCCAGCAGCGAGGACAAAAACCAAGAGACCCAGTACTTC.

This chain connects TRBV9 to TRBJ2-5; no firm D call. The germline gives CDR1 SGDLS, CDR2 YYNGEE. The CDR3 contains 14 residues. The germline V and J ends were trimmed by 0 bases and 2 bases, with 8 bases remaining between them. The CDR3 sequence is CASSVGPQQETQYF. The CDR3 bases are TGTGCCAGCAGCGTAGGTCCACAACAAGAGACCCAGTACTTC.

The chain joins TRBV6-1 to TRBJ1-1, with TRBD1 matching 7 bases. The germline V gene has CDR1 MNHNS and CDR2 SASEGT. V was clipped by 4 bases and J by 1 base; unmatched bases: 12. CDR3 length equals 17 residues. The CDR3, as DNA: TGTGCCAGCAGTGCGCCGGGACAGAGTACGGGGAACACTGAAGCTTTCTTT. Translation gives CASSAPGQSTGNTEAFF.

This clone was picked up a small number of times. Here the CDR3 DNA reads TGTGCCAGCAGTTCCAACCCGGACAGGGGAACAGATACGCAGTATTTT. Its translation is CASSSNPDRGTDTQYF. This chain links TRBV6-4 with TRBJ2-3; 9 bases fit TRBD1. CDR1 and CDR2 from the germline V gene are MRHNA and SNTAGT. V lost 5 bases, J lost 3 bases, and 9 bases stayed unmatched. The CDR3 contains 16 residues.

For the CDR3, the DNA is TGTGCCAGCAGCCCCGAGGGAAACACCATATATTTT. It yields the protein CASSPEGNTIYF. V usage is TRBV9 and J usage is TRBJ1-3; D remains unclear. V gave up 4 bases and J gave up 4 bases, with 6 bases separating them. Germline V CDR1 and CDR2: SGDLS, YYNGEE. The CDR3 is made up of 12 amino acids.

The CDR3 loop reads CASSLVRDPLYNEQFF. CDR3 in DNA: TGTGCCAGCAGCTTAGTGAGGGATCCTCTCTACAATGAGCAGTTCTTC. The chain carries TRBV7-2 and TRBJ2-1; D might be TRBD2 (5 bases). CDR1 and CDR2 from the germline V gene are SGHTA and FQGNSA. Deletions cut 1 base from V and 3 bases from J, with 13 bases between. The CDR3 loop spans 16 amino acids.

This clone was found once. This chain connects TRBV5-1 to TRBJ2-3, with D possibly TRBD1 on 6 matching bases. Trimming pared 4 bases from V and 1 base from J, leaving 13 bases between. Germline V gene lookup returns CDR1 SGHRS and CDR2 YFSETQ. The CDR3 totals 15 residues. The CDR3 coding sequence is TGCGCCAGCAGCCGAGCAGGGGAACGCACAGATACGCAGTATTTT. It encodes CASSRAGERTDTQYF.

The chain has TRBV6-5 and TRBJ1-1; 8 nucleotides line up with TRBD1. The CDR3 runs to 14 residues. From germline, CDR1 is MNHEY and CDR2 SVGAGI. Germline trimming cut 6 bases from V and 1 base from J; bases unmatched to any gene: 4. In DNA, the CDR3 is TGTGCCAGCAGCCCCGGACAGGGGAACACTGAAGCTTTCTTT. Encoded protein: CASSPGQGNTEAFF.

The chain joins TRBV4-3 to TRBJ1-1; D gene ambiguous. The CDR3 length is 15 residues. V was cut by 0 bases and J by 1 base, with 9 bases left in between. CDR1 and CDR2 (germline): LGHNA, YSLEER. The CDR3 protein is CASSQDPRENTEAFF. CDR3 in DNA: TGCGCCAGCAGCCAAGATCCACGGGAGAACACTGAAGCTTTCTTT.

The chain has TRBV6-1 and TRBJ1-2; D possibly corresponds to TRBD1 (6 bases). Germline V gene sequence: CDR1 MNHNS, CDR2 SASEGT. The V end was cut by 7 bases, the J end by 4 bases, with 13 bases between. CDR3 length: 13 residues. In DNA, the CDR3 is TGTGCCAGCAACCAGGGACACCGCTATGGCTACACCTTC. Translation: CASNQGHRYGYTF.

The chain is built from TRBV27 and TRBJ2-3, with TRBD1 identical over 8 bases. Germline CDR1 and CDR2: MNHEY and SMNVEV (reference sequence). This CDR3 is 14 amino acids long. V was pared by 8 bases and J by 2 bases, with 6 bases of the junction left unmatched. The CDR3 DNA reads as TGTGCCAGCGGATTCAGGGGGCTCACAGATACGCAGTATTTT. Its protein is CASGFRGLTDTQYF.

This clone appeared a single time. The chain is built from TRBV5-6 and TRBJ1-1; D remains unclear. Germline CDR1 reads SGHDT; CDR2 reads YYEEEE. The CDR3 runs 13 residues. With 1 base removed from V and 7 bases from J, the gap between germline ends came to 11 bases. The CDR3 here is CASSLSSRGEAFF. In DNA form, the CDR3 reads TGTGCCAGCAGCTTGTCTTCTCGAGGTGAAGCTTTCTTT.